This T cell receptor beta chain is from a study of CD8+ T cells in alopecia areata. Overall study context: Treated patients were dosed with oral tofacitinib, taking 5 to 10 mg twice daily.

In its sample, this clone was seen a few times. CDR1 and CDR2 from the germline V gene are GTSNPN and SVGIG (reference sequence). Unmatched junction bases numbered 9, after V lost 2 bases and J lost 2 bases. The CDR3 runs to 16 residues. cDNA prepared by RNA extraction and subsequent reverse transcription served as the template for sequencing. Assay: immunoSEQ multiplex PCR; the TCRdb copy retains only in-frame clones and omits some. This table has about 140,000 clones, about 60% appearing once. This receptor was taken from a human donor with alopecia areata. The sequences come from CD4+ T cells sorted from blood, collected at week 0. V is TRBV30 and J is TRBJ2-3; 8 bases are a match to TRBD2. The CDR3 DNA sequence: TGTGCCTGGAGTCTGGGCGGGGGGAGTTACACAGATACGCAGTATTTT. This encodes CAWSLGGGSYTDTQYF. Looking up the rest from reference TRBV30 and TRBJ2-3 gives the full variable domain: SQTIHQWPATLVQPVGSPLSLECTVEGTSNPNLYWYRQAAGRGLQLLFYSVGIGQISSEVPQNLSASRPQDRQFILSSKKLLLSDSGFYLCAWSLGGGSYTDTQYFGPGTRLTVL.